A selection of T cell receptor beta chains follows, all from one sample in a study of blood T cell repertoires in COVID-19. Sequencing used immunoSEQ multiplex PCR; TCRdb keeps in-frame clones, though not all of them. Altogether 100,000 to 150,000 clones are present, roughly 84% being singletons, with the ten largest covering about an eighth. The sample was peripheral blood. These receptors came from a woman in her thirties who had recovered from COVID-19. CDR3s include the opening cysteine and the closing phenylalanine or tryptophan. A D gene is named only where the DNA matches it firmly. Clone size is not always given. Where it is, it says once, few, many or a class for expanded clones.

D gene | J gene | clone size | V gene | CDR3 DNA | CDR3 protein
NA | TRBJ2-7 | NA | TRBV11-3 | TGTGCCAGCAGCTTAGAGGACACCGCCTACGAGCAGTACTTC | CASSLEDTAYEQYF
TRBD2 | TRBJ2-3 | NA | TRBV30 | TGTGCCTGGAGTGTAGGGTCTAGCGGAAGCACAGATACGCAGTATTTT | CAWSVGSSGSTDTQYF
NA | TRBJ1-2 | few | TRBV5-1 | TGCGCCAGCAGCTTGGGAGGTGGCTACACCTTC | CASSLGGGYTF
TRBD1 | TRBJ2-3 | NA | TRBV27 | TGTGCCAGCAGTCATAGGGGGCTGACAGATACGCAGTATTTT | CASSHRGLTDTQYF
TRBD2 | TRBJ2-3 | NA | TRBV11-2 | TGTGCCAGCAGCGTAACGGTTTCTAGCGGGGGCACAGATACGCAGTATTTT | CASSVTVSSGGTDTQYF
NA | TRBJ1-2 | once | TRBV2 | TGTGCCAGCAGCCAACTTCGACAGTCGGGCTATGGCTACACCTTC | CASSQLRQSGYGYTF
NA | TRBJ1-1 | few | TRBV7-8 | TGTGCCAGCAGCCTGGGGAGGGAAGCTTTCTTT | CASSLGREAFF
TRBD1 | TRBJ1-2 | NA | TRBV18 | TGTGCCAGCTCGCCCGATTACAGGGGAGACGGCTACACCTTC | CASSPDYRGDGYTF
TRBD1 | TRBJ1-4 | few | TRBV6-6 | TGTGCCACATGGACAGGGGCTAATGAAAAACTGTTTTTT | CATWTGANEKLFF
NA | TRBJ2-7 | NA | TRBV7-9 | TGTGCCAGCAGCTCATGGGCAGGGGATAACCACGAGCAGTACTTC | CASSSWAGDNHEQYF
NA | TRBJ1-5 | NA | TRBV12-3/TRBV12-4 | TGTGCCAGCAGTTTAGGGACGGGAGTAGAGCATTTT | CASSLGTGVEHF
TRBD1 | TRBJ1-2 | NA | TRBV9 | TGTGCCAGCAGCCCACAGGGGTTGGGCTATGGCTACACCTTC | CASSPQGLGYGYTF
TRBD1 | TRBJ1-2 | NA | TRBV14 | TGTGCCAGCAGCCAAGATGGGGGACAGGGGGCCTTCTATGGCTACACCTTC | CASSQDGGQGAFYGYTF
TRBD1 | TRBJ1-1 | NA | TRBV18 | TGTGCCAGCTCACCACCGACAGGGGGGACTCGAAGCACTGAAGCTTTCTTT | CASSPPTGGTRSTEAFF
NA | TRBJ1-4 | few | TRBV27 | TGTGCCAGCAGTTTGCTAGGGGCTAATGAAAAACTGTTTTTT | CASSLLGANEKLFF